These 15 T cell receptor beta chains came from one sample sequenced in a study of regulatory T cells in long-lasting Graves disease. Regarding time point: newly diagnosed GD, antithyroid drugs for less than 3 months. PBMC-extracted RNA yielded the TCR library. Investigators prepared the TCR beta libraries by applying iRepertoire HTBI primers and Arm-PCR of CDR3 regions. TCRdb ran MiXCR on the multiplex PCR reads and lists one entry per CDR3 protein. Altogether about 370,000 distinct CDR3 sequences are present, 15% to 17% being singletons, with the ten largest covering approximately 22%. The sample consisted of peripheral blood mononuclear cells (PBMCs), taken at new diagnosis, from a patient treated with antithyroid drugs. These receptors came from a female donor with Graves disease.

There are many counts of this clonotype. This chain links TRBV28 with TRBJ2-3; 12 bases line up with TRBD2. The J segment lost 5 bases and the V segment lost 4 bases, leaving 19 bases of the junction unmatched. CDR1 and CDR2 (germline): MDHEN, SYDVKM. The CDR3 is 20 amino acids. CDR3 amino acids: CASSSINLQRLAGVKDTQYF. The CDR3 nucleotides are TGTGCCAGCAGTTCGATAAATCTACAGCGACTAGCGGGAGTAAAAGATACGCAGTATTTT.

The gene calls are TRBV11-1 and TRBJ1-2, with D tentatively TRBD1 (6 bases). Germline V gene lookup returns CDR1 SGHAT and CDR2 FQDESV (reference sequence). CDR3 length: 16 residues. V was trimmed by 5 bases and J by 1 base, leaving 17 bases between them. CDR3 nucleotides: TGTGCCAGCAGCCTCGACACAGGGACCTTTAACTATGGCTACACCTTC. Translated, it gives CASSLDTGTFNYGYTF.

This clonotype was observed a few times. The chain recombines TRBV10-2 with TRBJ2-7; 8 bases map to TRBD1. Germline V lookup: CDR1 WSHSY, CDR2 SAAADI. The CDR3 loop spans 13 amino acids. The V and J ends lost 6 bases and 3 bases, in that order; junction bases with no gene match: 4. The CDR3 sequence is CASRDRVLYEQYF. In nucleotides, the CDR3 is TGCGCCAGCAGGGACAGGGTTCTCTACGAGCAGTACTTC.

This clonotype was detected many times. The rearrangement links TRBV4-2 to TRBJ1-1, with 7 bases matching TRBD1. Germline CDR1 reads LGHNA; CDR2 reads YNFKEQ. J lost 2 bases, V lost 3 bases, and 3 bases had no gene match. There are 14 residues in the CDR3. CDR3 protein: CASSQRDRNTEAFF. CDR3 DNA sequence: TGTGCCAGCAGCCAGCGGGACAGAAACACTGAAGCTTTCTTT.

This sequence joins TRBV5-1 and TRBJ2-7, with a possible D match to TRBD1 (6 bases). V was trimmed by 1 base and J by 2 bases, leaving 13 bases between them. The CDR3 loop spans 15 amino acids. Germline CDR1 is SGHRS and CDR2 is YFSETQ. The CDR3: CASSLFGDRTYEQYF. In DNA form, the CDR3 reads TGCGCCAGCAGCTTGTTTGGCGACAGGACCTACGAGCAGTACTTC.

There are many counts of this clonotype. The CDR3 sequence: CASSPWGSGYNEQFF. The DNA of the CDR3 is TGTGCCAGCAGCCCTTGGGGAAGCGGGTACAATGAGCAGTTCTTC. The chain joins TRBV7-9 to TRBJ2-1; perhaps TRBD2 as D (6 bases). The CDR3 is 15 amino acids. The V gene's germline CDR1 is SEHNR and CDR2 FQNEAQ (reference sequence). Trimming took off 5 bases at V and 4 bases at J, with 15 bases between the two ends.

In its sample, this clonotype was seen many times. The gene calls are TRBV12-3 or TRBV12-4 and TRBJ2-1, with 7 bases fitting TRBD1. The length of the CDR3 is 14 residues. After removal of 5 bases from V and 5 bases from J, the junction contained 6 bases not matched to a gene. The CDR3 nucleotides read TGTGCCAGCAGTCCCGGGACAGCTAACAATGAGCAGTTCTTC. It yields the protein CASSPGTANNEQFF.

Worth noting for this clonotype: A much larger clone is a single base away; this may be a read error. The V call is TRBV12-3 or TRBV12-4, the J call TRBJ2-3, with D possibly being TRBD1 (5 bases). The DNA matches TRBJ2-1 better at its end, which makes the J call doubtful. The CDR3 is made up of 11 amino acids. The CDR3 coding sequence is TGTGCCAGCGGCCAGGGTTACGAGCAGTTCTTC. Protein sequence: CASGQGYEQFF.

This clonotype was found many times. The chain couples TRBV12-3 or TRBV12-4 to TRBJ1-5; a possible D gene is TRBD1 (6 bases). V dropped 6 bases and J dropped 11 bases, with 20 bases sitting between them. CDR3 length: 14 amino acids. The CDR3 sequence is CASSNLTGTGAQHF. For the CDR3, the DNA is TGTGCCAGCAGCAACCTTACAGGGACCGGGGCCCAGCATTTT.

Comments on this clonotype: This could be a read error, since a much larger clone is one nucleotide away. In this CDR3 the conserved last residue, phenylalanine or tryptophan, is missing, so a read error is likely. The chain joins TRBV20-1 to TRBJ2-3; TRBD1 matches 11 bases. V was clipped by 5 bases and J by 4 bases; unmatched bases: 5. The CDR3 totals 14 residues. CDR1 and CDR2 from the germline V gene are DFQATT and SNEGSKA (reference sequence). The DNA for the CDR3 is TGCAGTGCTGGGACAGGGGGGAAGGCAGATACGCAGTATCTT. As protein: CSAGTGGKADTQYL.

The chain uses TRBV10-1 and TRBJ2-5; either TRBD1 or TRBD2 may fit D (5 bases each). Trimming shortened V by 0 bases and J by 4 bases, and 12 bases separated the two germline ends. The CDR3 is 15 amino acids. Germline CDR1 WNHNN, CDR2 SYGVQD (reference sequence). The chain's CDR3 is CASSESGDLVETQYF. The CDR3 bases are TGCGCCAGCAGTGAGTCGGGGGACCTTGTAGAGACCCAGTACTTC.

The J gene is TRBJ2-5, the V gene TRBV10-2; D is undetermined. Germline values: CDR1 WSHSY, CDR2 SAAADI. V dropped 7 bases and J dropped 1 base, with 13 bases sitting between them. The CDR3 covers 14 residues. DNA of the CDR3: TGCGCCAGCATGAAGTTTGACTCCCAAGAGACCCAGTACTTC. It translates to CASMKFDSQETQYF.

This clonotype was counted a few times. V and J are TRBV7-9 and TRBJ1-2; 9 nucleotides agree with TRBD1. The germline gives CDR1 SEHNR, CDR2 FQNEAQ (reference sequence). Trimming at V came to 5 bases and at J to 3 bases, leaving 7 bases not matched to a gene. The CDR3 runs 15 residues. The CDR3 sequence: CASSDKQGADYGYTF. CDR3 sequence (DNA): TGTGCCAGCAGCGATAAACAGGGGGCCGACTATGGCTACACCTTC.

The J gene is TRBJ2-1, the V gene TRBV20-1; 10 positions agree with TRBD1. V gave up 1 base and J gave up 0 bases; unmatched junction bases: 24. From germline, CDR1 is DFQATT and CDR2 SNEGSKA (reference sequence). The CDR3 totals 23 residues. The chain's CDR3 is CSARGSGTGAHPLRVSSYNEQFF. In DNA, the CDR3 is TGCAGTGCTAGAGGTTCAGGGACAGGGGCCCATCCACTCCGAGTTAGCTCCTACAATGAGCAGTTCTTC.

The chain has TRBV4-1 and TRBJ1-5; unclear D gene. Germline V lookup: CDR1 MGHRA, CDR2 YSYEKL. V was trimmed by 1 base and J by 8 bases, leaving 9 bases between them. The CDR3 extends over 13 amino acids. The CDR3 here is CASSQVPAEPQHF. DNA of the CDR3: TGCGCCAGCAGCCAAGTTCCTGCGGAGCCCCAGCATTTT.